Listed below are T cell receptor beta chains from one sample, sequenced in a study of blood T cells in healthy people across ages. TCRdb reprocessed the 5' RACE reads with MiXCR, giving one entry per CDR3 protein. In the table there are 1.5 million or so distinct CDR3 sequences, approximately 42% of which are singletons. The sample taken for sequencing was blood. Receptors originate from a young woman in good health. Each CDR3 is given with its conserved first and last residue. Each record gives: V gene, J gene, D gene, clone size, CDR3 protein, CDR3 DNA. A D gene is named only where the DNA matches it firmly. Some rows have no size entry. The others give once, few or many, or a class for an expanded clone.

V: TRBV6-1; J: TRBJ2-7; D: TRBD1; size: -; CDR3: CASSVIGTADYEQYF; DNA: TGTGCCAGCAGTGTGATCGGGACAGCGGACTACGAGCAGTACTTC
V: TRBV20-1; J: TRBJ1-1; D: -; size: -; CDR3: CSASGAYTEAFF; DNA: TGCAGTGCTAGTGGGGCGTACACTGAAGCTTTCTTT
V: TRBV12-5; J: TRBJ1-2; D: -; size: -; CDR3: CASGARGVDYGYTF; DNA: TGTGCTAGTGGAGCCAGGGGTGTGGACTATGGCTACACCTTC
V: TRBV6-6; J: TRBJ1-2; D: -; size: -; CDR3: CASSQATPNYGYTF; DNA: TGTGCCAGCAGTCAAGCCACTCCTAACTATGGCTACACCTTC
V: TRBV4-1; J: TRBJ1-2; D: -; size: -; CDR3: CASSQVEGSPHIRDGYTF; DNA: TGCGCCAGCAGCCAAGTTGAGGGGTCCCCACATATTCGGGATGGCTACACCTTC
V: TRBV12-3/TRBV12-4; J: TRBJ2-4; D: TRBD1; size: -; CDR3: CASSRAVQGPLAKNIQYF; DNA: TGTGCCAGCAGCCGCGCCGTACAGGGGCCTTTAGCCAAAAACATTCAGTACTTC
V: TRBV9; J: TRBJ1-2; D: TRBD1; size: many; CDR3: CASSSGTVNYGYTF; DNA: TGTGCCAGCAGCTCAGGGACAGTTAACTATGGCTACACCTTC
V: TRBV20-1; J: TRBJ2-7; D: -; size: -; CDR3: CSTHDTPSNEQYF; DNA: TGCAGTACCCACGACACGCCTAGCAACGAGCAGTACTTC
V: TRBV7-9; J: TRBJ1-1; D: TRBD1; size: -; CDR3: CASSLQGGLHTEAFF; DNA: TGTGCCAGCAGCTTGCAGGGGGGTCTTCACACTGAAGCTTTCTTT
V: TRBV6-1; J: TRBJ2-3; D: -; size: few; CDR3: CASSEGWGIGGTDTQYF; DNA: TGTGCCAGCAGTGAAGGGTGGGGTATTGGGGGCACAGATACGCAGTATTTT
V: TRBV15; J: TRBJ2-1; D: -; size: few; CDR3: CATKASSYNEQFF; DNA: TGTGCCACCAAAGCATCCTCCTACAATGAGCAGTTCTTC
V: TRBV7-9; J: TRBJ2-7; D: TRBD1; size: -; CDR3: CASRPNSGGGYEQYF; DNA: TGTGCCAGCAGACCAAATTCAGGGGGCGGTTACGAGCAGTACTTC
V: TRBV7-3; J: TRBJ2-5; D: -; size: -; CDR3: CASSLYRGAETQYF; DNA: TGTGCCAGCAGCTTATATAGGGGTGCAGAGACCCAGTACTTC
V: TRBV20-1; J: TRBJ1-1; D: TRBD1; size: -; CDR3: CSAFFDRAGNTEAFF; DNA: TGCAGTGCTTTCTTTGACAGGGCCGGGAACACTGAAGCTTTCTTT
V: TRBV7-2; J: TRBJ2-7; D: TRBD1; size: many; CDR3: CASSYGTGVPYEQYF; DNA: TGTGCCAGCAGCTACGGGACAGGGGTTCCCTACGAGCAGTACTTC
V: TRBV20-1; J: TRBJ2-3; D: TRBD1; size: -; CDR3: CSARGQGVTDTQYF; DNA: TGCAGTGCTCGAGGACAGGGGGTCACAGATACGCAGTATTTT
V: TRBV11-2; J: TRBJ2-7; D: TRBD2; size: -; CDR3: CASSWGPGGGYNEQYF; DNA: TGTGCCAGCAGCTGGGGACCCGGGGGGGGCTACAATGAGCAGTACTTC
V: TRBV4-1; J: TRBJ2-7; D: -; size: -; CDR3: CASSQYRESSYEQYF; DNA: TGCGCCAGCAGCCAATACAGGGAATCGTCCTACGAGCAGTACTTC
V: TRBV6-1; J: TRBJ2-1; D: TRBD2; size: few; CDR3: CASGTSEPSPYNEQFF; DNA: TGTGCCAGCGGGACTAGCGAACCAAGCCCCTACAATGAGCAGTTCTTC
V: TRBV20-1; J: TRBJ2-3; D: -; size: -; CDR3: CSARPRGGTDTQYF; DNA: TGCAGTGCTAGACCTAGAGGTGGCACAGATACGCAGTATTTT
V: TRBV6-1; J: TRBJ2-1; D: -; size: few; CDR3: CASSVERASSYNEQFF; DNA: TGTGCCAGCAGTGTAGAGCGGGCGAGCTCCTACAATGAGCAGTTCTTC
V: TRBV19; J: TRBJ2-1; D: TRBD2; size: once; CDR3: CASSTSGGAMGEQFF; DNA: TGTGCCAGTAGTACCAGCGGGGGGGCCATGGGTGAGCAGTTCTTC
V: TRBV4-2; J: TRBJ1-5; D: TRBD1; size: few; CDR3: CASSQEETGGSPQHF; DNA: TGTGCCAGCAGCCAAGAAGAGACAGGGGGCTCCCCCCAGCATTTT
V: TRBV25-1; J: TRBJ2-7; D: TRBD1; size: -; CDR3: CAGSTGTGLRNTYEQYF; DNA: TGTGCCGGCAGTACCGGGACAGGGCTCCGCAACACCTACGAGCAGTACTTC
V: TRBV20-1; J: TRBJ2-3; D: -; size: -; CDR3: CSALTSSTDTQYF; DNA: TGCAGTGCCTTGACATCCTCCACAGATACGCAGTATTTT
V: TRBV7-2; J: TRBJ2-7; D: -; size: -; CDR3: CASSSIGGAYDEQYF; DNA: TGTGCCAGCAGCTCGATCGGGGGTGCCTACGACGAGCAGTACTTC
V: TRBV20-1; J: TRBJ2-3; D: -; size: -; CDR3: CSARDRLGPADTQYF; DNA: TGCAGTGCTAGAGATAGGTTAGGTCCGGCAGATACGCAGTATTTT
V: TRBV2; J: TRBJ2-7; D: TRBD2; size: -; CDR3: CASTGLAGTYGQYF; DNA: TGTGCCAGTACGGGACTAGCGGGAACCTACGGGCAGTACTTC
V: TRBV28; J: TRBJ1-3; D: -; size: -; CDR3: CASSSTPSGGSGNTIYF; DNA: TGTGCCAGCAGTTCCACTCCCTCAGGTGGCTCTGGAAACACCATATATTTT
V: TRBV13; J: TRBJ2-7; D: -; size: -; CDR3: CASSLEKGRQVREQYF; DNA: TGTGCCAGCAGCTTAGAAAAGGGACGCCAGGTTCGTGAGCAGTACTTC
V: TRBV6-5; J: TRBJ2-1; D: TRBD1; size: -; CDR3: CASSRPGTGVYNEQFF; DNA: TGTGCCAGCTCGCGCCCCGGGACAGGAGTTTACAATGAGCAGTTCTTC
V: TRBV3-1; J: TRBJ2-1; D: -; size: once; CDR3: CAGSRSRGNEQFF; DNA: TGTGCCGGCAGCCGAAGCCGGGGCAATGAGCAGTTCTTC
V: TRBV7-2; J: TRBJ1-2; D: -; size: few; CDR3: CASSPLYQEIYGYTF; DNA: TGTGCCAGCAGCCCCCTCTACCAGGAAATCTATGGCTACACCTTC
V: TRBV10-3; J: TRBJ2-7; D: -; size: -; CDR3: CAIGVRALYNEQYF; DNA: TGTGCCATCGGAGTTCGGGCCCTTTACAATGAGCAGTACTTC
V: TRBV27; J: TRBJ2-1; D: -; size: many; CDR3: CASSLAGPWNEQFF; DNA: TGTGCCAGCAGTTTAGCGGGCCCGTGGAATGAGCAGTTCTTC
V: TRBV6-1; J: TRBJ1-1; D: TRBD1; size: few; CDR3: CASSARGRDTEAFF; DNA: TGTGCCAGCAGTGCCAGGGGGAGGGACACTGAAGCTTTCTTT
V: TRBV7-9; J: TRBJ2-3; D: -; size: few; CDR3: CASSLASPADTQYF; DNA: TGTGCCAGCAGCTTAGCTTCACCCGCAGATACGCAGTATTTT
V: TRBV5-1; J: TRBJ2-7; D: TRBD2; size: few; CDR3: CASSSTGTSASYEQYF; DNA: TGCGCCAGCAGCTCTACCGGGACTAGCGCCTCCTACGAGCAGTACTTC
V: TRBV28; J: TRBJ1-4; D: -; size: few; CDR3: CASHGSSEKLFF; DNA: TGTGCCAGCCACGGGTCGTCGGAAAAACTGTTTTTT
V: TRBV27; J: TRBJ2-5; D: -; size: -; CDR3: CASSLLWGRETQYF; DNA: TGTGCCAGCAGCCTCTTATGGGGGCGAGAGACCCAGTACTTC
V: TRBV27; J: TRBJ1-2; D: -; size: -; CDR3: CASSPIRGQTYGYTF; DNA: TGTGCCAGCAGCCCCATCCGCGGGCAGACCTATGGCTACACCTTC
V: TRBV24-1; J: TRBJ2-5; D: -; size: -; CDR3: CATSDSRQKQTQYF; DNA: TGTGCCACCAGTGATTCAAGACAGAAGCAGACCCAGTACTTC
V: TRBV7-8; J: TRBJ2-3; D: -; size: -; CDR3: CASSLITSTDTQYF; DNA: TGTGCCAGCAGCTTGATCACAAGCACAGATACGCAGTATTTT
V: TRBV10-3; J: TRBJ2-7; D: TRBD1; size: -; CDR3: CAISAGTGFYEQYF; DNA: TGTGCCATCAGTGCCGGGACAGGCTTCTACGAGCAGTACTTC
V: TRBV28; J: TRBJ2-3; D: -; size: -; CDR3: CASSRESRRDTQYF; DNA: TGTGCCAGCTCTCGGGAGTCCCGACGAGATACGCAGTATTTT
V: TRBV10-2; J: TRBJ1-2; D: -; size: -; CDR3: CASRASTGGNGYTF; DNA: TGCGCCAGCAGAGCTAGTACGGGAGGGAATGGCTACACCTTC
V: TRBV5-1; J: TRBJ2-4; D: -; size: few; CDR3: CASSHGGLAKNIQYF; DNA: TGCGCCAGCAGCCACGGGGGGCTAGCCAAAAACATTCAGTACTTC
V: TRBV14; J: TRBJ1-2; D: -; size: few; CDR3: CASSQDTRYGYTF; DNA: TGTGCCAGCAGCCAAGATACGCGGTATGGCTACACCTTC
V: TRBV20-1; J: TRBJ2-1; D: TRBD2; size: few; CDR3: CSARSLISGGFRDEQFF; DNA: TGCAGTGCTAGATCGTTGATTAGCGGGGGCTTCAGGGATGAGCAGTTCTTC
V: TRBV7-2; J: TRBJ2-7; D: TRBD2; size: -; CDR3: CASSLSSGSILNEQYF; DNA: TGTGCCAGCAGCTTAAGCAGCGGGAGTATCCTCAATGAGCAGTACTTC
V: TRBV20-1; J: TRBJ2-7; D: TRBD2; size: few; CDR3: CSARLAGPYEQYF; DNA: TGCAGTGCTAGGCTAGCGGGCCCCTACGAGCAGTACTTC
V: TRBV3-1; J: TRBJ1-2; D: TRBD1; size: once; CDR3: CASSQAPSQTGHYGYTF; DNA: TGTGCCAGCAGCCAAGCACCATCCCAGACAGGGCACTATGGCTACACCTTC